This TCR beta chain was found in a study of neoadjuvant nivolumab and ipilimumab in lung cancer. Some clones are missing from TCRdb's copy, which holds only in-frame ones; the method was immunoSEQ multiplex PCR. The table has 8,000 to 10,000 clones, over 70% seen once. With 2 bases clipped from V and 5 bases from J, the junction kept 6 bases outside the gene matches. The CDR3 loop spans 15 amino acids. Looked up from germline, CDR1 is SGHRS and CDR2 is YFSETQ. Sequences were derived from tumor tissue, sampled after neoadjuvant nivolumab, alone or with ipilimumab, at or shortly before surgery. The TCR sequence derives from an adult with non-small cell lung cancer. V and J are TRBV5-1 and TRBJ1-1; 10 bases match TRBD1. This chain's CDR3 is CASSFDPGQGTEAFF. As DNA, the CDR3 is TGCGCCAGCAGCTTTGACCCGGGACAGGGGACTGAAGCTTTCTTT.